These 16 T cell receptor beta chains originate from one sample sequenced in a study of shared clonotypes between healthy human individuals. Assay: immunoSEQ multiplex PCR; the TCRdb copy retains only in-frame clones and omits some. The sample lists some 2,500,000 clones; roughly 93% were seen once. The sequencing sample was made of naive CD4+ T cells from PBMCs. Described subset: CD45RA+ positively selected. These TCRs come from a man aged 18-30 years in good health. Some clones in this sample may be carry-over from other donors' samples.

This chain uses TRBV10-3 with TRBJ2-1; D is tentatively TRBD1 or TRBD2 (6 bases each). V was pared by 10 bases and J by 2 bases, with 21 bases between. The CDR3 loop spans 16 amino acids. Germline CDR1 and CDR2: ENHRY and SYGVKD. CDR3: CATFGGPAGAYNEQFF. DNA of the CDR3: TGTGCCACCTTTGGGGGCCCAGCGGGTGCCTACAATGAGCAGTTCTTC.

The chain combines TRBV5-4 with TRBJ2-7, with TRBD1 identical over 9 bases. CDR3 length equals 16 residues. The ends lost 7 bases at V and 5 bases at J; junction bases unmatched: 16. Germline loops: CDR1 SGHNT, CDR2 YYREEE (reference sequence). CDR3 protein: CASSQKTGGAFDEQYF. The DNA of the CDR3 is TGTGCCAGCTCTCAAAAAACAGGGGGCGCTTTCGACGAGCAGTACTTC.

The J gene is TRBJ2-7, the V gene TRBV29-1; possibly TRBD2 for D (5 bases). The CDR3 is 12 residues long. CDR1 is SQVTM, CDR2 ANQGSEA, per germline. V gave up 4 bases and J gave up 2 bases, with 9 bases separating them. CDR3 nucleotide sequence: TGCAGCGTTGGGGGAGCCCCCTACGAGCAGTACTTC. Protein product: CSVGGAPYEQYF.

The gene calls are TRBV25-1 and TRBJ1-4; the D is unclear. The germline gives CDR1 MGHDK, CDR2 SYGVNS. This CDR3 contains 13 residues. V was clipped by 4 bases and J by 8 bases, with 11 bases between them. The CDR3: CASSGGDGEKLFF. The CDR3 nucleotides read TGTGCCAGCAGTGGAGGTGATGGGGAAAAACTGTTTTTT.

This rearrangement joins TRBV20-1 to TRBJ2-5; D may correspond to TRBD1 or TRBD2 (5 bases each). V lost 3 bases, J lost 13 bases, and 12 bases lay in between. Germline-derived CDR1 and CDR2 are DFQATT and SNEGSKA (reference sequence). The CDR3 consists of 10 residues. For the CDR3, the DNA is TGCAGTGCTAGGGGACCTCAGGGGTACTTC. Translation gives CSARGPQGYF.

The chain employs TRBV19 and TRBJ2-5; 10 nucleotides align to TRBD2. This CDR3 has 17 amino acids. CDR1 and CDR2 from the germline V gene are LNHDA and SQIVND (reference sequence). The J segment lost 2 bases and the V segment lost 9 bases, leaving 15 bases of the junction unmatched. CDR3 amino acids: CASSERPSGGLQETQYF. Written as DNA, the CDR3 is TGTGCCAGCAGTGAGCGGCCTAGCGGGGGTCTACAAGAGACCCAGTACTTC.

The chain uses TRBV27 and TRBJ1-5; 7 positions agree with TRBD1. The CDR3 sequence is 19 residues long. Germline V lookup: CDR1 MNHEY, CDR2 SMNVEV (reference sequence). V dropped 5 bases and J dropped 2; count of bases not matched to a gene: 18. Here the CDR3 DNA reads TGTGCCAGCAGTCTCCTTGGAGACAGGGTATCGTCGGGCAATCAGCCCCAGCATTTT. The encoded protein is CASSLLGDRVSSGNQPQHF.

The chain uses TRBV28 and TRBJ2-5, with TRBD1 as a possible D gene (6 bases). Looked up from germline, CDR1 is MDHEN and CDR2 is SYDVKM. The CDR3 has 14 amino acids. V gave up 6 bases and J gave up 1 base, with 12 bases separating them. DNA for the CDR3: TGTGCCAGCAGACCAGACAGGATCCAAGAGACCCAGTACTTC. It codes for CASRPDRIQETQYF.

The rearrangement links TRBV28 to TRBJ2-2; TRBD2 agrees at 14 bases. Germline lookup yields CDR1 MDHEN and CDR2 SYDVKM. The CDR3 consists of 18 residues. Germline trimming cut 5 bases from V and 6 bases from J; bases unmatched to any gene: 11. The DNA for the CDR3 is TGTGCCAGCAGTGTTGGGGGACTAGCGGGAGCCCAATCCGGGGAGCTGTTTTTT. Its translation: CASSVGGLAGAQSGELFF.

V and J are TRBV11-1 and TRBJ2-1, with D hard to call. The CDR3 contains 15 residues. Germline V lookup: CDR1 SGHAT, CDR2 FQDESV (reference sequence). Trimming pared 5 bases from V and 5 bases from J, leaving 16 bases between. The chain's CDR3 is CASSHSDGSNNEQFF. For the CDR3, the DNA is TGTGCCAGCAGCCATTCGGACGGTTCTAACAATGAGCAGTTCTTC.

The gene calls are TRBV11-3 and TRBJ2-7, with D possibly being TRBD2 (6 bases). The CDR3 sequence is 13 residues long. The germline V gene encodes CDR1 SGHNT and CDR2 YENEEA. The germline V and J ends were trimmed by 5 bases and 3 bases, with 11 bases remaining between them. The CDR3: CASSRDFNYEQYF. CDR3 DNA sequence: TGTGCCAGCAGCCGGGACTTTAACTACGAGCAGTACTTC.

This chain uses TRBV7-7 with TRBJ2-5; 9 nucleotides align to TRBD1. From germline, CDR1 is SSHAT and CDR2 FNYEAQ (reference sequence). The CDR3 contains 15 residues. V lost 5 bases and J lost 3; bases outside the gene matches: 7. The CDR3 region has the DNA TGTGCCAGCAGCCGTACCGGGACAGGGAAAGAGACCCAGTACTTC. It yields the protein CASSRTGTGKETQYF.

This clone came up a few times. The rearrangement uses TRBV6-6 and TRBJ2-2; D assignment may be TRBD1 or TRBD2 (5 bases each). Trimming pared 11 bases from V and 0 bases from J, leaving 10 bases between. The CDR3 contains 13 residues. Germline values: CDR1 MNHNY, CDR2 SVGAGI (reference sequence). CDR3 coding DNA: TGTGCCGTTGTGGGGGCGAACACCGGGGAGCTGTTTTTT. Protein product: CAVVGANTGELFF.

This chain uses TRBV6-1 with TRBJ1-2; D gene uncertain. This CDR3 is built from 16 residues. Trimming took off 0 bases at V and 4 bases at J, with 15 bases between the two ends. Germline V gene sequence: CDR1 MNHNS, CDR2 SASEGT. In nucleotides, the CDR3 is TGTGCCAGCAGTGAAGCGGTTGCGGGGTTAGGCTATGGCTACACCTTC. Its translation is CASSEAVAGLGYGYTF.

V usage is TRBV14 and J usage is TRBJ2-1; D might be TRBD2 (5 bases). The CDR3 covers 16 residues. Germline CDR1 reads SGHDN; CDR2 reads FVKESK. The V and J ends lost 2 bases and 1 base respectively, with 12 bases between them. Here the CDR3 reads CASSQPRTDSYNEQFF. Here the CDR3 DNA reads TGTGCCAGCAGCCAACCGAGGACTGATTCCTACAATGAGCAGTTCTTC. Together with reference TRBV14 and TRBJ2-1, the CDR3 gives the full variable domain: EAGVTQFPSHSVIEKGQTVTLRCDPISGHDNLYWYRRVMGKEIKFLLHFVKESKQDESGMPNNRFLAERTGGTYSTLKVQPAELEDSGVYFCASSQPRTDSYNEQFFGPGTRLTVL.

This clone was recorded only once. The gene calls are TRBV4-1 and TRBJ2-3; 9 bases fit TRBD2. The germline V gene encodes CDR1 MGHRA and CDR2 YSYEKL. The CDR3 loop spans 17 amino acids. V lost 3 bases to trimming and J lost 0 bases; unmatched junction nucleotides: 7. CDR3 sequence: CASSQRLAATSTDTQYF. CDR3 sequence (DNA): TGCGCCAGCAGCCAGAGACTAGCGGCTACTAGCACAGATACGCAGTATTTT.